The 15 T cell receptor beta chains given below trace back to one sample, sequenced in a study of Tregs in tolerant kidney transplant recipients. Sequencing used immunoSEQ multiplex PCR; TCRdb keeps in-frame clones, though not all of them. The sample records hundreds of thousands of clones, approximately 84% being singletons. Sequencing was performed on CD4+ T cells from blood. These receptors were obtained from a human donor in good health.

The rearrangement links TRBV7-2 to TRBJ1-4; D unresolved. V was pared by 5 bases and J by 4 bases, with 20 bases between. The germline gives CDR1 SGHTA, CDR2 FQGNSA. CDR3 length: 17 amino acids. CDR3 DNA: TGTGCCAGCAGCCCACCCCCGTGGACTGAACATAATGAAAAACTGTTTTTT. It encodes CASSPPPWTEHNEKLFF. Full variable domain (missing parts from reference TRBV7-2 and TRBJ1-4): GAGVSQSPSNKVTEKGKDVELRCDPISGHTALYWYRQSLGQGLEFLIYFQGNSAPDKSGLPSDRFSAERTGGSVSTLTIQRTQQEDSAVYLCASSPPPWTEHNEKLFFGSGTQLSVL.

On this clone itself: A read error may produce the germline difference seen at one junction end. The genes are TRBV7-3 and TRBJ2-7; 11 nucleotides agree with TRBD2. In germline, CDR1 is SGHTA, CDR2 FQGTGA. The CDR3 is 13 residues long. The CDR3 DNA is TGTGCCAGCAGCTTAACCCCACTAGCGGGGGCCAGCTTC. Its translation is CASSLTPLAGASF.

V usage is TRBV29-1 and J usage is TRBJ1-5; tentative D call: TRBD1 (6 bases). Germline V gene data show CDR1 as SQVTM and CDR2 as ANQGSEA. V lost 0 bases, J lost 1 base, and 13 bases lay in between. The CDR3 extends over 16 amino acids. The CDR3 sequence is CSVEERDTPSNQPQHF. In DNA form, the CDR3 reads TGCAGCGTTGAAGAACGGGACACTCCAAGCAATCAGCCCCAGCATTTT.

The genes are TRBV6-5 and TRBJ2-3; TRBD1 might be the D (6 bases). This CDR3 has 16 residues. Trimming cost V 0 bases and J 2 bases, with 12 bases left between them. From germline, CDR1 is MNHEY and CDR2 SVGAGI. Here the CDR3 reads CASSYSDRETTDTQYF. CDR3 coding DNA: TGTGCCAGCAGTTACTCGGACAGAGAGACCACAGATACGCAGTATTTT.

The rearrangement uses TRBV14 and TRBJ1-6; D is unresolved. The CDR3 has 15 amino acids. The V gene lost 0 bases and the J gene lost 9 bases, with 12 bases spanning the gap. The V gene's germline CDR1 is SGHDN and CDR2 FVKESK. This chain's CDR3 is CASSQDRAWGSPLHF. The CDR3 DNA reads as TGTGCCAGCAGCCAAGATCGAGCCTGGGGTTCACCCCTCCACTTT.

The chain links TRBV6-1 to TRBJ1-5, with unresolved D. V lost 1 base and J 7 bases, leaving 2 bases between the germline ends. Germline-derived CDR1 and CDR2 are MNHNS and SASEGT. The CDR3 consists of 11 residues. The DNA for the CDR3 is TGTGCCAGCAGTGAAGTCCAGCCCCAGCATTTT. It specifies CASSEVQPQHF.

The chain uses TRBV25-1 and TRBJ1-4; 11 bases match TRBD1. The CDR3 sequence is 14 residues long. Trimming at V came to 2 bases and at J to 11 bases, leaving 4 bases not matched to a gene. Germline V gene lookup returns CDR1 MGHDK and CDR2 SYGVNS. The CDR3 region is CASSEAGTGGKLFF. CDR3 coding DNA: TGTGCCAGCAGTGAAGCCGGGACAGGGGGGAAACTGTTTTTT.

The table lists this clone with a count of one. The DNA for the CDR3 is TGTGCCAGCAGTTCGCACCAGGACAGGGATGATGGCTACACCTTC. Translation gives CASSSHQDRDDGYTF. The V call is TRBV6-6, the J call TRBJ1-2, with 8 bases matching TRBD1. Germline CDR1 and CDR2: MNHNY and SVGAGI (reference sequence). V was pared by 4 bases and J by 6 bases, with 10 bases of the junction left unmatched. The CDR3 loop spans 15 amino acids.

In this sample, this clone turned up a few times. This chain joins TRBV6-4 and TRBJ2-7; D remains ambiguous. The CDR3 length is 11 residues. The germline V and J ends were trimmed by 11 bases and 0 bases, with 8 bases remaining between them. The germline V gene has CDR1 MRHNA and CDR2 SNTAGT. The CDR3 DNA reads as TGTGCCCGTTACGACTCCTACGAGCAGTACTTC. This gives the protein CARYDSYEQYF.

The genes are TRBV19 and TRBJ2-1; D gene uncertain. This CDR3 is built from 17 residues. V shed 5 bases and J shed 13 bases, with 30 bases lying between them. Germline V lookup: CDR1 LNHDA, CDR2 SQIVND (reference sequence). The CDR3 protein is CASSPMFRPSFVAFQFF. DNA for the CDR3: TGTGCCAGTAGTCCCATGTTTAGGCCATCCTTTGTCGCCTTTCAGTTCTTC.

Only a few counts were recorded for this clone. The chain couples TRBV29-1 to TRBJ1-2; TRBD1 aligns across 7 bases. Germline CDR1 reads SQVTM; CDR2 reads ANQGSEA. The J segment lost 7 bases and the V segment lost 7 bases, leaving 15 bases of the junction unmatched. This CDR3 region has 14 residues. The CDR3 spells CSGGGPGTDIGYTF. CDR3 in DNA: TGCAGCGGGGGGGGTCCCGGGACAGATATTGGCTACACCTTC.

V is TRBV11-2 and J is TRBJ2-7; 14 bases align to TRBD2. J was trimmed by 3 bases and V by 5 bases; bases with no gene match: 3. In germline, CDR1 is SGHAT, CDR2 FQNNGV. The CDR3 extends over 15 amino acids. The CDR3 DNA follows: TGTGCCAGCAGCAAGGGACTAGCGGGAGACTACGAGCAGTACTTC. The encoded protein is CASSKGLAGDYEQYF.

The V call is TRBV29-1, the J call TRBJ1-1; D not resolved. With 1 base removed from V and 8 bases from J, the gap between germline ends came to 11 bases. The CDR3 extends over 12 amino acids. From germline, CDR1 is SQVTM and CDR2 ANQGSEA. Here the CDR3 reads CSVEVGLGEAFF. CDR3 bases: TGCAGCGTTGAAGTGGGTTTGGGAGAAGCTTTCTTT. The entire variable domain, with the rest obtained from reference TRBV29-1 and TRBJ1-1, is as follows: SAVISQKPSRDICQRGTSLTIQCQVDSQVTMMFWYRQQPGQSLTLIATANQGSEATYESGFVIDKFPISRPNLTFSTLTVSNMSPEDSSIYLCSVEVGLGEAFFGQGTRLTVV.

This clone was seen a handful of times. The rearrangement uses TRBV6-5 and TRBJ1-2; 9 nucleotides align to TRBD1. The J segment lost 6 bases and the V segment lost 6 bases, leaving 8 bases of the junction unmatched. This CDR3 has 14 residues. CDR1 is MNHEY, CDR2 SVGAGI, per germline. The CDR3 protein is CASRRTGTGNGYTF. As DNA, the CDR3 is TGTGCCAGCAGACGTACCGGGACAGGGAATGGCTACACCTTC.

The V and J genes are TRBV6-4 and TRBJ2-2; possibly TRBD1 or TRBD2 for D (5 bases each). Trimming stripped 0 bases from V and 4 bases from J, with 12 bases between. The CDR3 contains 16 residues. From germline, CDR1 is MRHNA and CDR2 SNTAGT. The CDR3 region is CASSDSPGRSTGELFF. The CDR3, as DNA: TGTGCCAGCAGTGACTCTCCGGGGCGAAGCACCGGGGAGCTGTTTTTT.